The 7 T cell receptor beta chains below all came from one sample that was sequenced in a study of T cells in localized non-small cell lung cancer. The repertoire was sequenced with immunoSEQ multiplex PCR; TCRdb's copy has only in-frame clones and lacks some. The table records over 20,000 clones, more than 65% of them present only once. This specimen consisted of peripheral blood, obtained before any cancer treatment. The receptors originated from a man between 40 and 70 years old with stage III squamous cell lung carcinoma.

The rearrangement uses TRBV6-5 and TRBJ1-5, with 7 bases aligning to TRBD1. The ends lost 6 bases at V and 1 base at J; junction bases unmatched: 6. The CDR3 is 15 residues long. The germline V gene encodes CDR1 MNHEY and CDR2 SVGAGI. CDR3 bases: TGTGCCAGCAGGTTCAGGGGGGAGAGCAATCAGCCCCAGCATTTT. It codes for CASRFRGESNQPQHF.

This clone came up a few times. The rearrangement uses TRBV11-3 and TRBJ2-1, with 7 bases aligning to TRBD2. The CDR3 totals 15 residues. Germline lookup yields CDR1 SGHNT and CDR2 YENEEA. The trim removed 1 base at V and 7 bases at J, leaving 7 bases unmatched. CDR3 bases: TGTGCCAGCAGCTTAGCCTCTAGCGGATGGAATGAGCAGTTCTTC. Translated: CASSLASSGWNEQFF. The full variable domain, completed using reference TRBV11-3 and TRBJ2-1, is EAGVVQSPRYKIIEKKQPVAFWCNPISGHNTLYWYLQNLGQGPELLIRYENEEAVDDSQLPKDRFSAERLKGVDSTLKIQPAELGDSAVYLCASSLASSGWNEQFFGPGTRLTVL.

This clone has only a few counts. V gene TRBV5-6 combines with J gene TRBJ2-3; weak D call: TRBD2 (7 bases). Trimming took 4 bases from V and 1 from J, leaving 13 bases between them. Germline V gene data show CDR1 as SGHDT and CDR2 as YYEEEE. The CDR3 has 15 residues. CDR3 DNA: TGTGCCAGCAGCCCACGGGGGGCGGGCACAGATACGCAGTATTTT. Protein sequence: CASSPRGAGTDTQYF.

DNA for the CDR3: TGTGCCAGCAGCTCCAGACAGGGTAGGGGGGACACTGAAGCTTTCTTT. This translates into CASSSRQGRGDTEAFF. V is TRBV13 and J is TRBJ1-1, with TRBD1 matching 7 bases. The V gene end was trimmed by 4 bases and the J gene end by 3 bases; junction bases not matched to a gene: 11. This CDR3 has 16 amino acids. Germline lookup yields CDR1 PRHDT and CDR2 FYEKMQ (reference sequence).

Here the CDR3 DNA reads TGTGCCAGCAGCGCCTCTTTGGGCCATACGCAGTATTTT. This encodes CASSASLGHTQYF. The V gene is TRBV5-4, the J gene TRBJ2-3; D uncertain. The V end lost 4 bases, the J end lost 7 bases, and 13 bases lay between the germline ends. The CDR3 runs to 13 residues. In germline, CDR1 is SGHNT, CDR2 YYREEE (reference sequence).

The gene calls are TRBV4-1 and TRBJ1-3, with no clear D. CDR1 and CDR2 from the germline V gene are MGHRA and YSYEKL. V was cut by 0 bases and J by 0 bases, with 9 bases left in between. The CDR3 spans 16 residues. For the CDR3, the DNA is TGCGCCAGCAGCCAAGATCGCTACAGCTCTGGAAACACCATATATTTT. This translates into CASSQDRYSSGNTIYF.

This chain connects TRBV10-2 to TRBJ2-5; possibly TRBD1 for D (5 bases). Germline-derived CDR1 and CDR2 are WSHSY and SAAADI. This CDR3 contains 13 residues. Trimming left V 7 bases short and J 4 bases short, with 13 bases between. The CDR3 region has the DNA TGCGCCAGCAAATGGGGCAAGGGAGAGACCCAGTACTTC. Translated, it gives CASKWGKGETQYF.